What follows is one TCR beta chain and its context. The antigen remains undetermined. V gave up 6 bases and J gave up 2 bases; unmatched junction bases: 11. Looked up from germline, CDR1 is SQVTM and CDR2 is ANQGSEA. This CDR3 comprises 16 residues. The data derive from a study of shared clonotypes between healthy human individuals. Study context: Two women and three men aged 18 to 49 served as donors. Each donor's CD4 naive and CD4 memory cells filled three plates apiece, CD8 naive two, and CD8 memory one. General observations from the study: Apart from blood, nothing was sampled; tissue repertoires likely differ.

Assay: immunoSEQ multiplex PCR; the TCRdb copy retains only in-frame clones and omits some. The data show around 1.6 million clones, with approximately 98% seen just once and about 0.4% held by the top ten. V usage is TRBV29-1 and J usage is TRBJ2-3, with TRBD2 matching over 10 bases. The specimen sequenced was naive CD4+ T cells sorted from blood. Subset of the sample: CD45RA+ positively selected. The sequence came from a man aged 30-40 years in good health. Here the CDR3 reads CSVTPGTSEATDTQYF. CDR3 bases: TGCAGCGTCACCCCTGGGACTAGCGAGGCCACAGATACGCAGTATTTT.